Presented here are 3 T cell receptor beta chains from one specimen sequenced in a study of a mutant IDH1 vaccine in newly diagnosed glioma. Indicated time point: week 5, during vaccination. Topical imiquimod accompanied each vaccine dose, which consisted of 300 ug of mutant IDH1 20-mer peptide. These receptors lack a known antigen. Here immunoSEQ multiplex PCR was the method, and the copy in TCRdb shows in-frame clones only, minus some. Among fewer than 30,000 clones listed, approximately 80% were seen once. The input for sequencing was PBMCs, taken from a glioma patient whose treatment included an IDH1 peptide vaccine. Every receptor here comes from a man aged 40-49 years with glioma.

The chain couples TRBV9 to TRBJ2-1; no clear D gene. CDR1 is SGDLS, CDR2 YYNGEE, per germline. Trimming shortened V by 0 bases and J by 5 bases, and 6 bases separated the two germline ends. This CDR3 is 13 amino acids long. For the CDR3, the DNA is TGTGCCAGCAGCGTAGATATTCACAATGAGCAGTTCTTC. It yields the protein CASSVDIHNEQFF.

The V and J genes are TRBV6-5 and TRBJ2-3; D may be TRBD2 (6 bases). Germline CDR1 reads MNHEY; CDR2 reads SVGAGI. This CDR3 contains 15 residues. Trimming removed 0 bases at V and 0 bases at J, with 7 bases between. The DNA of the CDR3 is TGTGCCAGCAGTTACTCCCTAGCGAGCACAGATACGCAGTATTTT. This sequence encodes CASSYSLASTDTQYF.

This chain connects TRBV19 to TRBJ2-5, with 8 bases identical to TRBD1. This CDR3 comprises 16 residues. Losses at the gene ends were 5 bases for V and 5 bases for J; bases not matched to a gene: 13. Germline-derived CDR1 and CDR2 are LNHDA and SQIVND (reference sequence). In nucleotides, the CDR3 is TGTGCCAGTAGTCTCCGGACAGGGCAAGTAAGGGAGACCCAGTACTTC. Translated, it gives CASSLRTGQVRETQYF. The full variable domain, completed using reference TRBV19 and TRBJ2-5, is DGGITQSPKYLFRKEGQNVTLSCEQNLNHDAMYWYRQDPGQGLRLIYYSQIVNDFQKGDIAEGYSVSREKKESFPLTVTSAQKNPTAFYLCASSLRTGQVRETQYFGPGTRLLVL.